These T cell receptor beta chains were read from a single sample in a study of T cells expressing NK-cell markers. Following a re-call of the 5' RACE reads, TCRdb has one entry per CDR3 protein and lacks DNA. The data include about 260,000 distinct CDR3 sequences; the top ten clones carry roughly 0.4%. Sequencing was done on a sample of blood T cells: a sorted CD56 or NKG2C T cell subset, CD4+ or CD8+ T cells, or bulk PBMC T cells (not recorded which). The receptors come from a man between 18 and 29 years old in good health. The CDR3 runs from the conserved cysteine through the conserved F or W.

CDR3 length	V gene	J gene	CDR3 protein
16	TRBV7-9	TRBJ2-5	CASSLGRQGVRETQYF
12	TRBV20-1	TRBJ1-2	CSASGGTSGYTF
15	TRBV12-3/TRBV12-4	TRBJ1-5	CASSPGQGINQPQHF
15	TRBV12-3/TRBV12-4	TRBJ1-2	CASRQQGTPNYGYTF
13	TRBV11-3	TRBJ1-5	CASSLGGAQPQHF
14	TRBV12-3/TRBV12-4	TRBJ2-5	CASSALAPMGTQYF
14	TRBV11-3	TRBJ2-1	CASSLDRTTTEQFF
15	TRBV5-5	TRBJ2-1	CASSRGGLLDNEQFF
13	TRBV10-3	TRBJ2-1	CAIWAGSYNEQFF
17	TRBV25-1	TRBJ1-3	CASSDYRDRGSGNTIYF
14	TRBV29-1	TRBJ2-1	CSALTLAAANEQFF
13	TRBV7-9	TRBJ2-1	CASSLGQHNEQFF
15	TRBV12-3/TRBV12-4	TRBJ2-7	CASSSDLGPRGEQYF
14	TRBV7-2	TRBJ2-5	CASSAGTSVGTQYF
14	TRBV4-3	TRBJ2-2	CASSQVIQPGELFF
15	TRBV12-3/TRBV12-4	TRBJ1-1	CASSQGQEGTTEAFF
16	TRBV10-3	TRBJ2-3	CAISEPGQGATDTQYF
15	TRBV5-1	TRBJ2-1	CASSLGLVQGDEQFF
14	TRBV20-1	TRBJ1-2	CSAIRLGTNYGYTF
14	TRBV19	TRBJ2-3	CASTPGTSLDTQYF
15	TRBV27	TRBJ1-2	CASSFAGRGAYGYTF
19	TRBV20-1	TRBJ2-1	CSARGSSGRSSSPYNEQFF
13	TRBV5-4	TRBJ2-5	CASSLEGLQTQYF
16	TRBV6-2/TRBV6-3	TRBJ2-7	CASSYSPSEVSYEQYF
16	TRBV6-6	TRBJ2-3	CASSTRLAGYTDTQYF
12	TRBV20-1	TRBJ1-2	CSASGPTAGYTF
17	TRBV12-3/TRBV12-4	TRBJ2-3	CASSFVGTRLPRFTQYF
13	TRBV20-1	TRBJ2-7	CSARHPGLYEQYF
13	TRBV29-1	TRBJ1-2	CSVEGRGRYGYTF